The 30 T cell receptor beta chains in this list originate from one sample, sequenced in a study of blood T cell repertoires in COVID-19. Produced via immunoSEQ multiplex PCR; TCRdb's table is partial and in-frame only. Altogether approximately 170,000 clones are present, around nine tenths being singletons, with the ten largest covering approximately 2.1%. Sequencing input: peripheral blood. These receptors were collected from a man aged 50 or older who had recovered from COVID-19.

J is TRBJ2-2 and V is TRBV11-2; 9 bases line up with TRBD2. CDR1 is SGHAT, CDR2 FQNNGV, per germline. There are 15 residues in the CDR3. V lost 5 bases and J lost 5; bases outside the gene matches: 6. CDR3 nucleotide sequence: TGTGCCAGCAGCCGAGCGGGGGGCCCTACCGGGGAGCTGTTTTTT. Its protein is CASSRAGGPTGELFF.

This chain joins TRBV12-5 and TRBJ1-1; possible D gene TRBD1, 5 bases. V was clipped by 1 base and J by 4 bases, with 10 bases between them. Germline loops: CDR1 LGHNT, CDR2 FRNRAP. The CDR3 spans 14 residues. The CDR3 coding sequence is TGTGCTAGTGGTTTGGGGGGGGTGAGCACTGAAGCTTTCTTT. Amino acid sequence: CASGLGGVSTEAFF.

The chain couples TRBV4-2 to TRBJ2-7, with D possibly matching TRBD2 (6 bases). CDR1 is LGHNA and CDR2 is YNFKEQ in the germline V gene. V lost 0 bases to trimming and J lost 4 bases, with 13 bases between them. The CDR3 contains 15 residues. The CDR3 reads CASSQDGGAGYEQYF. As DNA, the CDR3 is TGTGCCAGCAGCCAAGATGGAGGGGCCGGTTACGAGCAGTACTTC.

This chain's CDR3 is CASSEDSGRTDTQYF. CDR3 DNA: TGTGCCAGCAGCGAGGATAGCGGCCGCACAGATACGCAGTATTTT. The chain uses TRBV2 and TRBJ2-3, with a weak D call TRBD2 (6 bases). This CDR3 spans 15 amino acids. V lost 6 bases and J lost 1, with 14 bases in between. The germline CDR1 and CDR2 sequences are SNHLY and FYNNEI.

The V gene is TRBV9, the J gene TRBJ2-2; possible D gene TRBD2, 6 bases. V lost 4 bases to trimming and J lost 5 bases, with 21 bases between them. Germline V gene data show CDR1 as SGDLS and CDR2 as YYNGEE. There are 17 residues in the CDR3. CDR3 DNA: TGTGCCAGCAGCCTTAGAGAGCTCGGGAGATATACCGGGGAGCTGTTTTTT. It specifies CASSLRELGRYTGELFF.

The CDR3 nucleotides are TGTGCCAGCTCATCGGACAGGGCAAAGAGCTATGGCTACACCTTC. Its translation is CASSSDRAKSYGYTF. V is TRBV18 and J is TRBJ1-2; 8 bases line up with TRBD1. Looked up from germline, CDR1 is KGHSH and CDR2 is LQKENI. The CDR3 length is 15 residues. Trimming cost V 5 bases and J 4 bases; bases outside gene matches: 9. Using reference TRBV18 and TRBJ1-2 for the parts outside the CDR3, the full variable domain is NAGVMQNPRHLVRRRGQEARLRCSPMKGHSHVYWYRQLPEEGLKFMVYLQKENIIDESGMPKERFSAEFPKEGPSILRIQQVVRGDSAAYFCASSSDRAKSYGYTFGSGTRLTVV.

The J gene is TRBJ2-3, the V gene TRBV11-2; 7 positions agree with TRBD1. J gave up 5 bases and V 4 bases, and 9 bases lay outside the gene matches. The CDR3 has 15 amino acids. CDR1 and CDR2 (germline): SGHAT, FQNNGV. CDR3 in amino acids: CASSSTVGGLDTQYF. CDR3 bases: TGTGCCAGCAGCTCGACGGTAGGGGGCCTAGATACGCAGTATTTT.

The chain is built from TRBV20-1 and TRBJ2-1; D is perhaps TRBD2 (6 bases). The V and J ends lost 3 bases and 10 bases respectively, with 19 bases between them. The CDR3 length is 14 residues. The germline gives CDR1 DFQATT, CDR2 SNEGSKA (reference sequence). The CDR3 DNA sequence: TGCAGTGCTAGTGTCCCTAGCGCCCTTCGCGAGCAGTTCTTC. Translation gives CSASVPSALREQFF.

The chain uses TRBV13 and TRBJ2-2; TRBD1 is a possible D gene (6 bases). Germline CDR1 reads PRHDT; CDR2 reads FYEKMQ (reference sequence). The V end was cut by 2 bases, the J end by 4 bases, with 11 bases between. CDR3 length: 15 amino acids. The CDR3 sequence: CASSLRLGGTGELFF. Here the CDR3 DNA reads TGTGCCAGCAGCTTAAGGCTAGGGGGCACCGGGGAGCTGTTTTTT.

The chain combines TRBV28 with TRBJ2-5; D not resolved. V was clipped by 2 bases and J by 2 bases, with 3 bases between them. The germline CDR1 and CDR2 sequences are MDHEN and SYDVKM. This CDR3 region has 12 residues. The CDR3 region is CASSLPQETQYF. For the CDR3, the DNA is TGTGCCAGCAGTTTACCTCAAGAGACCCAGTACTTC.

This chain joins TRBV6-2 or TRBV6-3 and TRBJ2-7; D gene unclear. In germline, CDR1 is MNHEY, CDR2 SVGEGT. This CDR3 spans 11 amino acids. V was clipped by 4 bases and J by 8 bases, with 9 bases between them. The DNA for the CDR3 is TGTGCCAGCAGTTCAGGCGTAAAGCAGTACTTC. The encoded protein is CASSSGVKQYF.

The V and J genes are TRBV6-1 and TRBJ2-7; 7 nucleotides line up with TRBD1. CDR1 and CDR2 (germline): MNHNS, SASEGT. This CDR3 has 14 residues. V lost 2 bases and J lost 3; bases outside the gene matches: 4. CDR3 in amino acids: CASSELNRGYEQYF. The CDR3 bases are TGTGCCAGCAGTGAACTGAACAGGGGCTACGAGCAGTACTTC.

The chain uses TRBV7-3 and TRBJ2-3; D not certain. Germline-derived CDR1 and CDR2 are SGHTA and FQGTGA. This CDR3 has 14 residues. The germline V and J ends were trimmed by 0 bases and 7 bases, with 11 bases remaining between them. The CDR3 DNA sequence: TGTGCCAGCAGCTTAACCCCGTTAGTCAATACGCAGTATTTT. Translating it yields CASSLTPLVNTQYF.

The rearrangement uses TRBV18 and TRBJ2-1; possible D gene TRBD1, 5 bases. The ends were cut back, 0 bases at V and 5 bases at J, with 11 bases in the middle. CDR1 KGHSH and CDR2 LQKENI come from the germline V gene. The CDR3 has 15 amino acids. The CDR3 bases are TGTGCCAGCTCACCACCGCCATGGGGCGACAATGAGCAGTTCTTC. Amino acid sequence: CASSPPPWGDNEQFF.

The chain carries TRBV2 and TRBJ1-6; D is perhaps TRBD1 (5 bases). With 8 bases removed from V and 0 bases from J, the gap between germline ends came to 14 bases. Germline CDR1 reads SNHLY; CDR2 reads FYNNEI. The CDR3 sequence is 16 residues long. This CDR3 is CASLGGSSSYNSPLHF. CDR3 in DNA: TGTGCCAGCCTGGGGGGATCGAGCTCCTATAATTCACCCCTCCACTTT.

This rearrangement joins TRBV7-2 to TRBJ2-7; 7 positions agree with TRBD2. Germline trimming cut 5 bases from V and 6 bases from J; bases unmatched to any gene: 13. CDR3 size: 15 residues. Per germline, CDR1 SGHTA and CDR2 FQGNSA. This CDR3 is CASSPGGGVAGEQYF. The CDR3 coding sequence is TGTGCCAGCAGCCCCGGTGGGGGGGTAGCGGGCGAGCAGTACTTC.

The rearrangement uses TRBV11-2 and TRBJ2-2; possible D gene TRBD2, 6 bases. The CDR3 length is 17 residues. Trimming removed 5 bases from V and 7 bases from J, with 23 bases in between. In germline, CDR1 is SGHAT, CDR2 FQNNGV. The CDR3, as DNA: TGTGCCAGCAGCCCCTCAATGGGACTCCGGATGGGCGGGGAGCTGTTTTTT. Translated: CASSPSMGLRMGGELFF.

The chain combines TRBV4-3 with TRBJ2-1, with 9 positions matching TRBD2. The germline CDR1 and CDR2 sequences are LGHNA and YSLEER. This CDR3 has 15 amino acids. V dropped 3 bases and J dropped 5; count of bases not matched to a gene: 5. The CDR3 nucleotides read TGCGCCAGCAGCCAGATAGCGGGGGAACACAATGAGCAGTTCTTC. Encoded protein: CASSQIAGEHNEQFF.

The chain's CDR3 is CASSRQGKDTEAFF. As DNA, the CDR3 is TGTGCCAGCAGCCGACAGGGGAAGGACACTGAAGCTTTCTTT. The chain is built from TRBV7-6 and TRBJ1-1; 8 nucleotides line up with TRBD1. CDR1 is SGHVS, CDR2 FNYEAQ, per germline. The CDR3 has 14 residues. Trimming at V came to 5 bases and at J to 3 bases, leaving 5 bases not matched to a gene.

V gene TRBV9 combines with J gene TRBJ2-3; 11 bases map to TRBD2. The CDR3 loop spans 17 amino acids. Germline trimming cut 0 bases from V and 2 bases from J; bases unmatched to any gene: 5. Germline values: CDR1 SGDLS, CDR2 YYNGEE. The CDR3, as DNA: TGTGCCAGCAGCGTAGATCCTAGCGGGGGGACCACAGATACGCAGTATTTT. Amino acid sequence: CASSVDPSGGTTDTQYF.

The chain links TRBV6-1 to TRBJ2-5, with 10 bases lining up with TRBD1. Trimming took 2 bases from V and 4 from J; bases not matched to a gene: 7. The CDR3 consists of 16 residues. The germline V gene encodes CDR1 MNHNS and CDR2 SASEGT. CDR3 DNA: TGTGCCAGCAGTGAACAGTTGACAGGGGGCTTAGAGACCCAGTACTTC. It specifies CASSEQLTGGLETQYF.

The chain combines TRBV7-2 with TRBJ2-2, with D maybe TRBD1 (5 bases). The CDR3 has 15 amino acids. Between the trimmed V and J ends, which lost 1 base and 4 bases, there was a span of 10 bases. In germline, CDR1 is SGHTA, CDR2 FQGNSA. The CDR3 sequence is CASSLVGLGTGELFF. The CDR3, as DNA: TGTGCCAGCAGCTTAGTGGGGCTGGGCACCGGGGAGCTGTTTTTT.

The chain is built from TRBV19 and TRBJ2-7; tentative D call: TRBD2 (6 bases). Germline CDR1 and CDR2: LNHDA and SQIVND (reference sequence). V lost 5 bases, J lost 3 bases, and 11 bases lay in between. There are 13 residues in the CDR3. Here the CDR3 reads CASSFGTYYEQYF. Written as DNA, the CDR3 is TGTGCCAGTAGTTTCGGGACTTACTACGAGCAGTACTTC. The full variable domain, its missing parts supplied by reference TRBV19 and TRBJ2-7, is DGGITQSPKYLFRKEGQNVTLSCEQNLNHDAMYWYRQDPGQGLRLIYYSQIVNDFQKGDIAEGYSVSREKKESFPLTVTSAQKNPTAFYLCASSFGTYYEQYFGPGTRLTVT.

The chain carries TRBV30 and TRBJ2-6; D call uncertain. The V gene lost 3 bases and the J gene lost 0 bases, with 6 bases spanning the gap. This CDR3 contains 14 residues. Per the germline V gene, CDR1 is GTSNPN and CDR2 is SVGIG (reference sequence). The CDR3, as DNA: TGTGCCTGGAGCTACGGCTCTGGGGCCAACGTCCTGACTTTC. Translating gives CAWSYGSGANVLTF.

The rearrangement links TRBV29-1 to TRBJ1-5; D gene uncertain. V gave up 6 bases and J gave up 9 bases, with 18 bases separating them. The CDR3 is 13 amino acids. The germline CDR1 and CDR2 sequences are SQVTM and ANQGSEA. CDR3: CSVAGPGVWPQHF. CDR3 DNA sequence: TGCAGCGTAGCCGGACCGGGAGTTTGGCCCCAGCATTTT.

The count of this clone is one. CDR3 in DNA: TGTGCCAGCAGCTTAGGAGTCAGCGTCGCCAAAAACATTCAGTACTTC. Translating gives CASSLGVSVAKNIQYF. The V call is TRBV7-8, the J call TRBJ2-4, with D unresolved. Trimming took 1 base from V and 1 from J, leaving 11 bases between them. CDR3 length equals 16 residues. The germline gives CDR1 SGHVS, CDR2 FQNEAQ.

The chain couples TRBV28 to TRBJ1-1, with 11 bases lining up with TRBD1. The ends lost 8 bases at V and 6 bases at J; junction bases unmatched: 8. The CDR3 is 14 amino acids. From germline, CDR1 is MDHEN and CDR2 SYDVKM. CDR3 in amino acids: CASRQPGQGAEAFF. The CDR3 DNA reads as TGTGCCAGCCGTCAACCGGGACAGGGGGCTGAAGCTTTCTTT. The full variable domain, completed using reference TRBV28 and TRBJ1-1, is DVKVTQSSRYLVKRTGEKVFLECVQDMDHENMFWYRQDPGLGLRLIYFSYDVKMKEKGDIPEGYSVSREKKERFSLILESASTNQTSMYLCASRQPGQGAEAFFGQGTRLTVV.

The chain has TRBV5-4 and TRBJ2-7; 8 positions agree with TRBD1. This CDR3 has 14 residues. The germline CDR1 and CDR2 sequences are SGHNT and YYREEE (reference sequence). V lost 0 bases to trimming and J lost 2 bases; unmatched junction nucleotides: 1. The CDR3 spells CASSLETGAYEQYF. The CDR3 region has the DNA TGTGCCAGCAGCTTGGAGACAGGGGCCTACGAGCAGTACTTC.

The chain links TRBV5-1 to TRBJ2-7; 9 nucleotides match TRBD1. V lost 7 bases and J lost 1; bases outside the gene matches: 6. The CDR3 contains 14 residues. Germline CDR1 and CDR2: SGHRS and YFSETQ. The CDR3 region is CASVPGTGSYEQYF. The DNA for the CDR3 is TGCGCCAGCGTTCCCGGGACAGGGTCCTACGAGCAGTACTTC. The entire variable domain, with the rest obtained from reference TRBV5-1 and TRBJ2-7, is as follows: KAGVTQTPRYLIKTRGQQVTLSCSPISGHRSVSWYQQTPGQGLQFLFEYFSETQRNKGNFPGRFSGRQFSNSRSEMNVSTLELGDSALYLCASVPGTGSYEQYFGPGTRLTVT.

The chain combines TRBV5-4 with TRBJ2-1, with TRBD2 matching 7 bases. In germline, CDR1 is SGHNT, CDR2 YYREEE (reference sequence). V trimming: 3 bases; J trimming: 14 bases; junction bases outside the gene matches: 8. This CDR3 has 12 residues. The CDR3 reads CASSSGRGSEFF. Here the CDR3 DNA reads TGTGCCAGCAGCTCGGGGCGCGGGAGTGAGTTCTTC. Looking up the rest from reference TRBV5-4 and TRBJ2-1 gives the full variable domain: ETGVTQSPTHLIKTRGQQVTLRCSSQSGHNTVSWYQQALGQGPQFIFQYYREEENGRGNFPPRFSGLQFPNYSSELNVNALELDDSALYLCASSSGRGSEFFGPGTRLTVL.